This entry describes one T cell receptor (beta chain). The naive CD8 subset, CD45RO-negative cells positively selected for CCR7, excluded terminally differentiated effector memory CD45RA+ cells. The data belong to a study of shared clonotypes between healthy human individuals. Here immunoSEQ multiplex PCR was the method, and the copy in TCRdb shows in-frame clones only, minus some. The sample has about 580,000 clones; roughly 98% are singletons. This CDR3 region has 16 residues. Germline CDR1 reads GTSNPN; CDR2 reads SVGIG (reference sequence). V trimming: 2 bases; J trimming: 3 bases; junction bases outside the gene matches: 12.

The chain couples TRBV30 to TRBJ2-7; 8 bases match TRBD1. The receptor was derived from a young man in good health. Sequencing was done on a sample of naive CD8+ T cells sorted from blood. CDR3 loop: CAWSLAGGPGLYEQYF. The CDR3 DNA follows: TGTGCCTGGAGTTTGGCAGGGGGCCCTGGCCTCTACGAGCAGTACTTC.